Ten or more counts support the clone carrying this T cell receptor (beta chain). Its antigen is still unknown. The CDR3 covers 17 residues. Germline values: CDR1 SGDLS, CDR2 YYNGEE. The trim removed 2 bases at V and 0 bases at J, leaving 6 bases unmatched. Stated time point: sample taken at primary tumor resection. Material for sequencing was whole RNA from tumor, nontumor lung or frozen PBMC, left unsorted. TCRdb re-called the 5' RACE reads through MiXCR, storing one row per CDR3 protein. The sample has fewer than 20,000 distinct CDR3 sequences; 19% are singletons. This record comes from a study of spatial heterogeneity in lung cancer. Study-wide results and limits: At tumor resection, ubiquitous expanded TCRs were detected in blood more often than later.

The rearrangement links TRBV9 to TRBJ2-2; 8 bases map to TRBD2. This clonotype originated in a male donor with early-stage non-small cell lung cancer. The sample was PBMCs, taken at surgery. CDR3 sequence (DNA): TGTGCCAGCAGCGTTCCGCAAGCGGGGGCGAACACCGGGGAGCTGTTTTTT. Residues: CASSVPQAGANTGELFF. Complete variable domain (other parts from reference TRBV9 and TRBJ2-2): DSGVTQTPKHLITATGQRVTLRCSPRSGDLSVYWYQQSLDQGLQFLIQYYNGEERAKGNILERFSAQQFPDLHSELNLSSLELGDSALYFCASSVPQAGANTGELFFGEGSRLTVL.